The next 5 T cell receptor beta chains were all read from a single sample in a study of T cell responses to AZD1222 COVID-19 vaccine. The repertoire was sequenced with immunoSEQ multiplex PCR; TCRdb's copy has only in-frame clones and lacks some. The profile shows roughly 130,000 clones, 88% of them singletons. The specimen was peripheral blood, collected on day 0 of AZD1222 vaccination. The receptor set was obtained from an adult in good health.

The CDR3 protein is CASSGRSNQPQHF. CDR3 in DNA: TGTGCCAGCAGCGGACGGAGCAATCAGCCCCAGCATTTT. This chain uses TRBV6-2 or TRBV6-3 with TRBJ1-5; D unclear. Germline V gene sequence: CDR1 MNHEY, CDR2 SVGEGT. The CDR3 runs 13 residues. The germline V and J ends were trimmed by 6 bases and 1 base, with 7 bases remaining between them.

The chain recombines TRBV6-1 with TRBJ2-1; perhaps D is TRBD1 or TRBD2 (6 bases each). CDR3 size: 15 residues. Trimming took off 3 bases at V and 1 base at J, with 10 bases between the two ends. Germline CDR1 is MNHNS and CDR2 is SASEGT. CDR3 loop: CASSDQGTSYNEQFF. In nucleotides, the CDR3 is TGTGCCAGCAGTGACCAGGGGACTTCCTACAATGAGCAGTTCTTC.

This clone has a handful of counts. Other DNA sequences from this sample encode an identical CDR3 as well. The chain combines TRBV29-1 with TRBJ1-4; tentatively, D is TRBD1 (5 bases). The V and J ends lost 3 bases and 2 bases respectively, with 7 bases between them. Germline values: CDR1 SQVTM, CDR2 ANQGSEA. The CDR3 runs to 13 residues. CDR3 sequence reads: CSVDGGTNEKLFF. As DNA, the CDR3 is TGCAGCGTTGATGGGGGTACTAATGAAAAACTGTTTTTT.

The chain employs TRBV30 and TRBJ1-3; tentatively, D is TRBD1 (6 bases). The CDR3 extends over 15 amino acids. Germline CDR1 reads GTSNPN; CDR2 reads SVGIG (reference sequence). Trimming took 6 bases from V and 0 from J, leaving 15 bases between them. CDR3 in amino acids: CACNRVGDSGNTIYF. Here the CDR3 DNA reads TGTGCCTGCAACAGGGTCGGGGACTCTGGAAACACCATATATTTT. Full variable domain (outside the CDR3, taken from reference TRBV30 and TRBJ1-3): SQTIHQWPATLVQPVGSPLSLECTVEGTSNPNLYWYRQAAGRGLQLLFYSVGIGQISSEVPQNLSASRPQDRQFILSSKKLLLSDSGFYLCACNRVGDSGNTIYFGEGSWLTVV.

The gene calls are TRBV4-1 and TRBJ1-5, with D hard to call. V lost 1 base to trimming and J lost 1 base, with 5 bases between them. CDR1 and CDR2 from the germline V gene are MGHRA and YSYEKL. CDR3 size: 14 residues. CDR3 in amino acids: CASSQAGSNQPQHF. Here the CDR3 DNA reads TGCGCCAGCAGCCAAGCGGGAAGCAATCAGCCCCAGCATTTT.